This paragraph covers one T cell receptor (beta chain) sequence. This receptor's antigen is unknown. The record has no base qualities; no much larger clone is one base away. The sample originates from a study of shared clonotypes between healthy human individuals (dated by TCRdb to the early 2020s). About the study as a whole: A couple of women and a few men aged 18 to 49 years were included in the cohort. Per donor, three plates each were used for CD4 naive and CD4 memory, two for CD8 naive, and one for CD8 memory. To estimate repertoire size and how much clonotype sharing occurs between individuals, the study deeply sequenced the blood TCR repertoires of several healthy adults. Different laboratories and diverse techniques were used to prepare libraries and sequence TCR repertoires, to increase sequencing depth and limit assay-specific biases. Leukapheresis yielded between about 0.8 and 9.5 billion PBMCs per donor. On the study overall, not on this receptor specifically: Based on pairwise subsampling, the degree of clonotype sharing among donors was expected to be affected by sequencing depth. Sampling was restricted to blood, and TCR repertoires in tissues likely differ from the TCR repertoires found in blood. The genetic and exposure-history diversity represented was limited by the small number of donors. Approximately 5% of naive CD4, approximately 3.7% of naive CD8, approximately 2.2% of memory CD4, and about 0.4% of memory CD8 clonotypes were shared across a few donors. Compared with non-shared clonotypes, the clonotypes found in all four sorted-subset donors had higher generation probabilities. Even with the large sequencing depth, rarefaction of the sorted-subset datasets indicated that sequencing was incomplete. Estimated clonotype richness was generally larger for naive than for memory subsets.

Using the deep immunoSEQ assay, multiplex PCR amplified TCR CDR3 regions from genomic DNA. Extracted genomic DNA from each cell subset was distributed evenly across all wells of several immunoSEQ 96-well plates, and each plate was treated as a replicate. For sorted subsets, each replicate PCR was loaded with approximately 200 ng genomic DNA, equivalent to about 33,000 T cell genomes. Purified libraries were quantified with a Qubit 3.0 fluorometer, sized on a Bioanalyzer 2100, and re-quantified with the KAPA Library Quantification kit. Each immunoSEQ 96-well plate was sequenced on its own single-read 150-cycle Illumina NextSeq 550 flow cell. The study's own analysis went as follows. Because only junctional sequences without quality scores were contained in the immunoSEQ output, filtering matching that applied to full-length reads could not be performed. Sequences were annotated with PyIR, a Python wrapper for IgBLAST v1.9, using IMGT germline references to assign V/J genes and CDR3. Reads were removed for weak V/J assignments (E-value above 1e-6), missing CDR3, stop codons, out-of-frame junctions, or ambiguous translated residues. A V3J clonotype was defined by an identical inferred V gene, J gene, and CDR3 amino acid sequence. Percentage overlap between repertoires was calculated by dividing the number of shared unique clonotypes by the size of the smaller repertoire. Richness of each repertoire was evaluated using RTK rarefaction, the Chao1 estimator, and Recon v2.1 estimates of unobserved clonotypes. Generation probabilities for all TCRbeta clonotypes obtained by the gDNA method from a handful of donors were computed using OLGA. This is the immuneACCESS table as TCRdb keeps it, with only in-frame sequences that have V and J called. A part of the clones is gone; compared with another copy, unresolved V genes explain less than half, and the rest is unexplained. D and trimming come from the DNA, and the V and J calls and clone size come from that table. In this sample the table shows tens of thousands of clones, 62% of which occur a single time. The top ten hold approximately 56% of the sample.

From the cysteine up to the phenylalanine, the CDR3 has a length of 14 residues. Kept here is only the CDR3 DNA, which spans 42 bases and is read in frame from base 1. V drops 6 bases and J drops 1 base, leaving 11 bases in between. Looking up the germline V gene yields CDR1 MRHNA and CDR2 SNTAGT. Healthy HIV-negative adults with no recently reported acute infections or vaccinations were included as donors. All donors were Caucasian adults living in Nashville, Tennessee, USA. CD8 memory samples combined magnetically selected CD45RO+ cells with CCR7-negative CD45RA+ effector memory (TemRA) cells. Blood was collected by leukapheresis, and PBMCs were isolated by Ficoll-Histopaque density gradient centrifugation and then cryopreserved in liquid nitrogen vapor phase. Analytical flow cytometry was used to check the purity and quantity of each magnetically sorted T cell population. From each sorted fraction, genomic DNA was isolated and quantified by UV absorbance on a Nanodrop 2000c.

The chain employs TRBV6-4 and TRBJ2-3, and TRBD2 may be the D gene, going by 5 matching bases. Sequencing was carried out using memory CD8+ T cells sorted from blood. The sample's cell subset or site, from its label and the paper: CD45RO+ cells pooled with CCR7-negative TemRA cells. The sequence was collected from a man younger than 45 in good health. The encoded CDR3 is CASSKAGGTDTQYF. The bases are TGTGCCAGCAGCAAGGCGGGTGGCACAGATACGCAGTATTTT.